This T cell receptor (beta chain) was recorded in a study of CD8+CD57+ T cells in acquired aplastic anemia. Study-wide context: DNA per sorted CD4+ or CD8+ sample ranged 0.2 to 27.4 ug, averaging roughly 3.2 ug. General observations from the study: No significant patient-versus-control difference appeared in CD8+ Simpson's diversity. Overlap between patients and controls comprised 25 to 30 CD8+ CDR3 sequences.

CDR1 is LGHNA, CDR2 YSLEER, per germline. Germline trimming cut 3 bases from V and 7 bases from J; bases unmatched to any gene: 4. The CDR3 runs 15 residues. This clonotype was counted a single time. Its specificity is unknown. The authors sequenced patients whose flow cytometry had shown CD8+CD57+ cell expansion. TCR beta VDJ and CDR3 profiling used genomic DNA as template. MiXCR, run by TCRdb on the reads, gives a single entry per CDR3 protein. The sample yields some 140,000 distinct CDR3 sequences, approximately 52% seen once. This chain connects TRBV4-3 to TRBJ1-6; 9 bases are shared with TRBD1. The sequence came from a human donor with aplastic anemia. The sequenced sample was sorted CD4+, CD8+, or CD8+CD57+ T cells (not recorded which) from PBMCs. In DNA form, the CDR3 reads TGCGCCAGCAGCCACCCCGGGACAGGGAATTCACCCCTCCACTTT. It encodes CASSHPGTGNSPLHF.